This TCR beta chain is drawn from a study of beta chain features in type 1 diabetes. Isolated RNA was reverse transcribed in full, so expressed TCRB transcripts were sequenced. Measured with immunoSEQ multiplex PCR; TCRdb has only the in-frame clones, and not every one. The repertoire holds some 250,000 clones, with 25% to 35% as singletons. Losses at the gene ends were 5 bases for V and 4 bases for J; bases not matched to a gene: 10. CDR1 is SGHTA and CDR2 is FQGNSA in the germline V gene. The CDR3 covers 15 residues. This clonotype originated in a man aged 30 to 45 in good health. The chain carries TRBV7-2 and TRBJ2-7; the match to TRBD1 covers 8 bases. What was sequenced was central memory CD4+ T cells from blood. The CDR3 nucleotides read TGTGCCAGCAGCCCCGAGGGACAGGCCATATACGAGCAGTACTTC. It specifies CASSPEGQAIYEQYF.